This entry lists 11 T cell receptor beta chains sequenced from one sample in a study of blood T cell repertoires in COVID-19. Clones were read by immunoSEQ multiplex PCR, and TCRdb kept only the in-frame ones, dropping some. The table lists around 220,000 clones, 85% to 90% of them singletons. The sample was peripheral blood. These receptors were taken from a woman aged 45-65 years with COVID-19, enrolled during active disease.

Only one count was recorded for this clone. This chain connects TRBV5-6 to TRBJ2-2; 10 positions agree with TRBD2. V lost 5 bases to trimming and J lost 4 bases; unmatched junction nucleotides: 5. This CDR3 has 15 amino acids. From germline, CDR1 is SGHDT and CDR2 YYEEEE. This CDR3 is CASSSSSGSTGELFF. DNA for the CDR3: TGTGCCAGCAGTTCTTCTAGCGGGAGCACCGGGGAGCTGTTTTTT. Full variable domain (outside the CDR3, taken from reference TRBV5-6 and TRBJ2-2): DAGVTQSPTHLIKTRGQQVTLRCSPKSGHDTVSWYQQALGQGPQFIFQYYEEEERQRGNFPDRFSGHQFPNYSSELNVNALLLGDSALYLCASSSSSGSTGELFFGEGSRLTVL.

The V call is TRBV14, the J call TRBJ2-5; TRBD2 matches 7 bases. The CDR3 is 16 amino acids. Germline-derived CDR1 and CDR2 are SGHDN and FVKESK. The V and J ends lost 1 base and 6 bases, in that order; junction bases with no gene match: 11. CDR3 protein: CASSQVGLDGPQTQYF. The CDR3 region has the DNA TGTGCCAGCAGCCAAGTAGGACTAGACGGGCCCCAGACCCAGTACTTC.

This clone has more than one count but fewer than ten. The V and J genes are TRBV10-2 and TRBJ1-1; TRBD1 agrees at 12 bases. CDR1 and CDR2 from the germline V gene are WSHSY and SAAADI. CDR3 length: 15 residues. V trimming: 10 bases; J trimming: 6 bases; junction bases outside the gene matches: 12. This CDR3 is CATRAGDRGRSEAFF. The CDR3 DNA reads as TGCGCCACCCGAGCGGGGGACAGGGGGCGATCTGAAGCTTTCTTT.

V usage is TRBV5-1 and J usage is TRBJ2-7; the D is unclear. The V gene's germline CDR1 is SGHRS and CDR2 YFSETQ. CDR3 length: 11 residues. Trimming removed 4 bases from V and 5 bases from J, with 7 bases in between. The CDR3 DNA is TGCGCCAGCAGCAGAAGCGACGAGCAGTACTTC. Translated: CASSRSDEQYF.

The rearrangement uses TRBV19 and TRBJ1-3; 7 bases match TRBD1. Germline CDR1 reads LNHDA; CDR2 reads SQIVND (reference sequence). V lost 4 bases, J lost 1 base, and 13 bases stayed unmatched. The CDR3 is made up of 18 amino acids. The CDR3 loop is CASSTPADRAFSGNTIYF. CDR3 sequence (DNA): TGTGCCAGTAGTACGCCCGCTGACAGGGCCTTTTCTGGAAACACCATATATTTT.

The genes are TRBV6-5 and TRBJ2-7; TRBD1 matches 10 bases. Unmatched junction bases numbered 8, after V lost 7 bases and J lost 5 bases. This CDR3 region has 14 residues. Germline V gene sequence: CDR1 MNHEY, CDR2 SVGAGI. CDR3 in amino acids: CASNHLGTGDEQYF. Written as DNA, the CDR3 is TGTGCCAGCAACCACCTTGGGACAGGGGACGAGCAGTACTTC.

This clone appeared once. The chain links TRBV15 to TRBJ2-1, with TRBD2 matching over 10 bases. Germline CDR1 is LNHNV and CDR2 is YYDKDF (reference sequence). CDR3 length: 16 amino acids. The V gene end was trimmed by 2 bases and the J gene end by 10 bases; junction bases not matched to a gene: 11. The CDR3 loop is CATSRNLAGATIEQFF. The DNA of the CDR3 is TGTGCCACCAGCAGAAACCTAGCGGGGGCTACAATAGAGCAGTTCTTC.

In DNA form, the CDR3 reads TGTGCCTGGACCCTCGGGGACAGGGAAACAGATACGCAGTATTTT. Protein sequence: CAWTLGDRETDTQYF. This rearrangement joins TRBV30 to TRBJ2-3, with 9 bases identical to TRBD1. J was trimmed by 3 bases and V by 4 bases; bases with no gene match: 8. The CDR3 runs 15 residues. Germline lookup yields CDR1 GTSNPN and CDR2 SVGIG (reference sequence).

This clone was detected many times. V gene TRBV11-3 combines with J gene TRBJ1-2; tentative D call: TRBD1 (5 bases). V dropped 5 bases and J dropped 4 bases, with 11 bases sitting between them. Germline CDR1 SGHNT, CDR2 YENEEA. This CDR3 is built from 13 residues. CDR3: CASSPRQGYGYTF. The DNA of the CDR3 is TGTGCCAGCAGCCCCCGGCAGGGCTATGGCTACACCTTC.

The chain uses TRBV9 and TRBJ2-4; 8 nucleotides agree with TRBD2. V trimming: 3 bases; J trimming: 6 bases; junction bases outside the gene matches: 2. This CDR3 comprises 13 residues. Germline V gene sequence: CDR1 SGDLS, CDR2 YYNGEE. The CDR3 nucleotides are TGTGCCAGCAGCGCAGGACTAGCAAACATTCAGTACTTC. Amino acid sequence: CASSAGLANIQYF.

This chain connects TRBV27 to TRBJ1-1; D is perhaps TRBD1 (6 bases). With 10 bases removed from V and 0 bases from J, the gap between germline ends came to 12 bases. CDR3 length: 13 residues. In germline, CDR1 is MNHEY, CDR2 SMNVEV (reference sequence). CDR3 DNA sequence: TGTGCCACCGCGGGGGACATGAACACTGAAGCTTTCTTT. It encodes CATAGDMNTEAFF.